The T cell receptor beta chain under discussion was sequenced for a study of blood T cell repertoires in COVID-19. V gave up 5 bases and J gave up 4 bases, with 15 bases separating them. The CDR3 runs to 14 residues. CDR1 and CDR2 (germline): MNHEY, SVGEGT. Here immunoSEQ multiplex PCR was the method, and the copy in TCRdb shows in-frame clones only, minus some. The profile shows 400,000 to 450,000 clones, around nine tenths of them singletons. The origin of this receptor is a woman in her thirties or forties with COVID-19, enrolled during active disease. Sequencing was performed on peripheral blood. The rearrangement joins TRBV6-2 or TRBV6-3 to TRBJ2-7, with D maybe TRBD1 (6 bases). This CDR3 is CASSRDIGGYEQYF. CDR3 nucleotide sequence: TGTGCCAGCAGTCGGGACATCGGCGGGTACGAGCAGTACTTC.